This T cell receptor (beta chain) was observed in a study of graft-versus-host responses after intestinal transplantation. TCRdb's table, derived via immunoSEQ multiplex PCR, lists solely in-frame clones and lacks some. The repertoire consists of around 110,000 clones, with 90% occurring once and the leading ten covering approximately 0.18%. This CDR3 region has 16 residues. Germline V gene sequence: CDR1 MGHDK, CDR2 SYGVNS. V lost 5 bases and J lost 2; bases outside the gene matches: 7. A few counts support this clone. What it binds is unknown. This sequence was found in a human donor who received an intestinal transplant. J is TRBJ2-7 and V is TRBV25-1; TRBD2 agrees at 12 bases. Sequencing used unstimulated CD4+ T cells sorted from spleen or lymph node cells, obtained before intestinal transplant. DNA for the CDR3: TGTGCCAGCAGTAGAGGGACTAGCGGGCGCCCCTACGAGCAGTACTTC. It encodes CASSRGTSGRPYEQYF.